This T cell receptor beta chain derives from a study of blood T cell repertoires in COVID-19. This clone was detected a few times. The data were produced by immunoSEQ multiplex PCR, yet TCRdb's version contains in-frame clones alone and is incomplete. The table has some 200,000 clones, 60% to 85% seen once. This CDR3 has 14 amino acids. V shed 5 bases and J shed 1 base, with 11 bases lying between them. Germline lookup yields CDR1 PRHDT and CDR2 FYEKMQ (reference sequence). The chain recombines TRBV13 with TRBJ2-5; D possibly corresponds to TRBD1 (6 bases). The source is a woman in her forties or fifties with active or convalescent COVID-19. The sequencing sample was made of peripheral blood. The CDR3 is CASSQGGFQETQYF. Written as DNA, the CDR3 is TGTGCCAGCAGCCAAGGGGGTTTCCAAGAGACCCAGTACTTC.